This T cell receptor beta chain derives from a study of blood T cells in healthy people across ages. General observations from the study: Diversity estimated from one million T cells was considered an underestimate.

Concerning this clonotype: Its antigen is not identified.

Through a sample-barcoded 5' primer and a J-beta primer mix, a second PCR was run for roughly 7 to 12 cycles. Sequencing of every sample gave 2.5 million or more CDR3-containing paired-end reads. TCRdb used MiXCR to reprocess the 5' RACE reads, holding one entry per CDR3 protein. This sample has almost 800,000 distinct CDR3 sequences, with about 62% found just once. The CDR3 length is 15 residues. Deletions cut 4 bases from V and 7 bases from J, with 18 bases between. The V gene's germline CDR1 is SGHTA and CDR2 FQGNSA. The sequenced material came from blood. The chain uses TRBV7-2 and TRBJ2-3; D may match TRBD1 or TRBD2 (5 bases each). The receptor was isolated from a man aged 25 to 40 in good health. In nucleotides, the CDR3 is TGTGCCAGCAGCTCATACCGGGACCCTGAGTATACGCAGTATTTT. It is translated as CASSSYRDPEYTQYF.